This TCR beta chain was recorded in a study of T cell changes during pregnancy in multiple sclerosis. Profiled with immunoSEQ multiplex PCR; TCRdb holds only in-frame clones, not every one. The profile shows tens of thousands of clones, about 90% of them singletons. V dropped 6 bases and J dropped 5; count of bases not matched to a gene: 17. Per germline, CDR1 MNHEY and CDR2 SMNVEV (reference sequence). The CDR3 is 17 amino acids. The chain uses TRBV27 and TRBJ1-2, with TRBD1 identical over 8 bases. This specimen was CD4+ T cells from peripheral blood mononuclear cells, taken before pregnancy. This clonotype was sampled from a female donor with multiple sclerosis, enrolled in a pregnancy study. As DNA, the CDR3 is TGTGCCAGCAGCCCAGACGACAGGGGACCATCTTTTTATGGCTACACCTTC. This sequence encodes CASSPDDRGPSFYGYTF.